Listed below are T cell receptor beta chains from one sample, sequenced in a study of CD8+CD57+ T cells in acquired aplastic anemia. MiXCR, run by TCRdb on the reads, gives a single entry per CDR3 protein. This sample yields 150,000 to 200,000 distinct CDR3 sequences, of which around 45% are seen a single time; under 3% belongs to the top ten. What was sequenced was sorted CD4+, CD8+, or CD8+CD57+ T cells (not recorded which) from PBMCs. All receptors come from a human donor in good health. The CDR3 runs from the conserved cysteine through the conserved F or W. D genes are given only for firm matches. Rows give clone size only sometimes, using once, few, many, or a class for an expanded clone.

CDR3aa	CDR3nt	j_gene	d_gene	v_gene	abundance
CASRPLGQGVGYEQYF	TGTGCCAGTCGCCCCCTAGGGCAGGGAGTCGGGTACGAGCAGTACTTC	TRBJ2-7	-	TRBV7-8	few
CASSTQGAPDTQYF	TGTGCCAGTAGTACACAGGGGGCACCAGATACGCAGTATTTT	TRBJ2-3	TRBD1	TRBV19	few
CASSHSGARAGDF	TGTGCCAGCAGCCATTCCGGCGCGCGTGCGGGAGACTTC	TRBJ2-7	TRBD2	TRBV19	-
CASSQIRNRGLNTEAFF	TGCGCCAGCAGCCAAATTCGCAACAGGGGATTGAACACTGAAGCTTTCTTT	TRBJ1-1	TRBD1	TRBV4-1	-
CASSHMHGLRTEAFF	TGTGCCAGCAGCCACATGCATGGCCTCCGGACTGAAGCTTTCTTT	TRBJ1-1	-	TRBV11-2	-
CASSPKRGEYNEKLFF	TGTGCCAGCAGCCCCAAAAGAGGCGAATATAATGAAAAACTGTTTTTT	TRBJ1-4	-	TRBV11-1	-
CASSYRGSALGNTIYF	TGTGCCAGCAGTTACCGTGGCTCGGCACTTGGAAACACCATATATTTT	TRBJ1-3	-	TRBV10-3	-
CASSLDGLAGYQETQYF	TGTGCCAGCAGCTTAGATGGACTAGCGGGGTACCAAGAGACCCAGTACTTC	TRBJ2-5	TRBD2	TRBV7-8	-
CASRIAGDTQYF	TGTGCCAGTAGGATAGCGGGAGATACGCAGTATTTT	TRBJ2-3	TRBD2	TRBV19	few
CASSEGAGLRIYEQYF	TGTGCCAGCAGTGAGGGAGCAGGGCTTAGGATCTACGAGCAGTACTTC	TRBJ2-7	-	TRBV25-1	many
CASSSGQGRGEQYF	TGTGCCAGCAGCTCAGGACAGGGTAGGGGCGAGCAGTACTTC	TRBJ2-7	TRBD1	TRBV7-8	many
CASGGTGETGELFF	TGTGCCAGCGGTGGCACAGGGGAAACCGGGGAGCTGTTTTTT	TRBJ2-2	TRBD1	TRBV2	few
CASSDQTGGTDTQYF	TGTGCCAGCAGTGACCAAACAGGGGGCACAGATACGCAGTATTTT	TRBJ2-3	TRBD1	TRBV2	-
CASRIEVAVGGETQYF	TGCGCCAGCAGGATAGAAGTGGCGGTAGGGGGAGAGACCCAGTACTTC	TRBJ2-5	-	TRBV5-1	many
CASSKGQETQYF	TGTGCCAGCAGCAAGGGCCAAGAGACCCAGTACTTC	TRBJ2-5	-	TRBV2	many